This T cell receptor (beta chain) came from a study of T cell repertoires in cytomegalovirus infection. The CDR3 length is 15 residues. With 2 bases removed from V and 4 bases from J, the gap between germline ends came to 15 bases. Germline CDR1 SGHDT, CDR2 YYEEEE. As regards this clonotype: Its antigen remains unidentified.

Via MiXCR, TCRdb re-called the reads, giving one row per CDR3 protein. The sample carries 100,000 to 150,000 distinct CDR3 sequences, 20% to 30% recorded once. The sequencing input was PBMCs, sequenced either directly or after in vitro stimulation (not recorded which). J is TRBJ1-1 and V is TRBV5-6; the D is unclear. The sequence was obtained from a human donor in good health (CMV status not recorded). Some clones in this sample may be carry-over from other donors' samples. The CDR3 spells CASSFRLNPGTEAFF. CDR3 DNA sequence: TGTGCCAGCAGCTTCCGACTGAACCCGGGCACTGAAGCTTTCTTT.